Listed here are 18 T cell receptor beta chains from one sample, sequenced in a study of blood T cell repertoires in COVID-19. This table comes from immunoSEQ multiplex PCR, and its TCRdb copy is limited to in-frame clones, with some not included. The top ten hold 4.7% of the sample, which has roughly 240,000 clones, around four fifths seen once. The sample consisted of peripheral blood. The receptors stem from a woman aged 70-85 years with acute or convalescent COVID-19.

The chain joins TRBV19 to TRBJ1-5, with D possibly TRBD1 on 6 matching bases. Trimming stripped 7 bases from V and 2 bases from J, with 18 bases between. The CDR3 loop spans 16 amino acids. The germline CDR1 and CDR2 sequences are LNHDA and SQIVND (reference sequence). In nucleotides, the CDR3 is TGTGCCAGTATCCCAATGGGGGGGCTCCGCAATCAGCCCCAGCATTTT. This translates into CASIPMGGLRNQPQHF.

This chain links TRBV4-3 with TRBJ2-4; the D is unclear. The ends were cut back, 10 bases at V and 2 bases at J, with 15 bases in the middle. CDR1 is LGHNA, CDR2 YSLEER, per germline. The CDR3 extends over 14 amino acids. The CDR3, as DNA: TGCGCCAATCGACACTCACGATCCAAAAACATTCAGTACTTC. Protein: CANRHSRSKNIQYF.

There are a few counts of this clone. The CDR3 spells CASSWSRDIRTEAFF. The CDR3 coding sequence is TGTGCCAGCAGCTGGAGCCGGGACATCCGCACTGAAGCTTTCTTT. This rearrangement joins TRBV5-6 to TRBJ1-1; possibly TRBD1 for D (6 bases). Trimming took off 3 bases at V and 4 bases at J, with 16 bases between the two ends. This CDR3 has 15 amino acids. Per germline, CDR1 SGHDT and CDR2 YYEEEE. Full variable domain (rest looked up from reference TRBV5-6 and TRBJ1-1): DAGVTQSPTHLIKTRGQQVTLRCSPKSGHDTVSWYQQALGQGPQFIFQYYEEEERQRGNFPDRFSGHQFPNYSSELNVNALLLGDSALYLCASSWSRDIRTEAFFGQGTRLTVV.

The rearrangement links TRBV3-1 (or the pseudogene TRBV3-2) to TRBJ1-4; D is possibly TRBD1 (6 bases). This CDR3 region has 16 residues. Trimming removed 5 bases from V and 2 bases from J, with 15 bases in between. The V gene's germline CDR1 is LGHDT and CDR2 YNNKEL (reference sequence). CDR3 sequence (DNA): TGTGCCAGCAGCAGGGGTACAGGGATGACTAATGAAAAACTGTTTTTT. Amino acids: CASSRGTGMTNEKLFF.

This clone was seen a single time. The chain combines TRBV5-4 with TRBJ2-2; perhaps TRBD2 as D (7 bases). The CDR3 runs 15 residues. CDR1 is SGHNT, CDR2 YYREEE, per germline (reference sequence). The V end lost 2 bases, the J end lost 7 bases, and 15 bases lay between the germline ends. CDR3 in DNA: TGTGCCAGCAGCTTAAAAGGGGGGGTGAGCGGGGAGCTGTTTTTT. Translating gives CASSLKGGVSGELFF.

The V call is TRBV5-1, the J call TRBJ2-7; D call uncertain. The V gene's germline CDR1 is SGHRS and CDR2 YFSETQ. This CDR3 comprises 15 residues. V lost 0 bases to trimming and J lost 0 bases, with 10 bases between them. The CDR3 DNA reads TGCGCCAGCAGCTTGGCAGGAATTGGCTCCTACGAGCAGTACTTC. Its protein is CASSLAGIGSYEQYF. Filled out from reference TRBV5-1 and TRBJ2-7, the complete variable domain reads KAGVTQTPRYLIKTRGQQVTLSCSPISGHRSVSWYQQTPGQGLQFLFEYFSETQRNKGNFPGRFSGRQFSNSRSEMNVSTLELGDSALYLCASSLAGIGSYEQYFGPGTRLTVT.

This clone has just a few counts. Other DNA sequences in this specimen translate into the identical CDR3. The genes are TRBV30 and TRBJ1-1; TRBD1 matches 7 bases. Trimming removed 0 bases from V and 3 bases from J; junction bases left unmatched: 1. The CDR3 has 13 amino acids. Germline lookup yields CDR1 GTSNPN and CDR2 SVGIG (reference sequence). The DNA of the CDR3 is TGTGCCTGGAGTGTAGACAGGGACACTGAAGCTTTCTTT. Translating gives CAWSVDRDTEAFF.

The V gene is TRBV2, the J gene TRBJ1-2; TRBD1 aligns across 10 bases. The CDR3 has 18 residues. Trimming took 5 bases from V and 6 from J; bases not matched to a gene: 18. CDR1 and CDR2 from the germline V gene are SNHLY and FYNNEI. The CDR3 region is CASSKTRTGGFGSDGYTF. DNA for the CDR3: TGTGCCAGCAGTAAAACGAGGACAGGGGGTTTCGGGTCGGATGGCTACACCTTC.

The rearrangement uses TRBV7-2 and TRBJ1-2, with no clear D. CDR1 and CDR2 (germline): SGHTA, FQGNSA. Trimming pared 2 bases from V and 0 bases from J, leaving 13 bases between. CDR3 length: 16 residues. CDR3 loop: CASSLFTENPNYGYTF. The CDR3 region has the DNA TGTGCCAGCAGCTTATTTACAGAAAATCCTAACTATGGCTACACCTTC.

This clone has just a few counts. This chain links TRBV30 with TRBJ1-2, with a possible D match to TRBD1 (5 bases). With 2 bases removed from V and 4 bases from J, the gap between germline ends came to 11 bases. The CDR3 covers 13 residues. Germline V gives CDR1 GTSNPN, CDR2 SVGIG (reference sequence). The CDR3 sequence is CAWSHLGGYGYTF. The CDR3 DNA sequence: TGTGCCTGGAGTCACCTGGGGGGCTATGGCTACACCTTC. The full variable domain, its missing parts supplied by reference TRBV30 and TRBJ1-2, is SQTIHQWPATLVQPVGSPLSLECTVEGTSNPNLYWYRQAAGRGLQLLFYSVGIGQISSEVPQNLSASRPQDRQFILSSKKLLLSDSGFYLCAWSHLGGYGYTFGSGTRLTVV.

V usage is TRBV6-1 and J usage is TRBJ2-2; D is ambiguous. The CDR3 contains 14 residues. Looked up from germline, CDR1 is MNHNS and CDR2 is SASEGT. V was clipped by 3 bases and J by 6 bases, with 11 bases between them. The CDR3 loop is CASSDHFIAGELFF. The DNA of the CDR3 is TGTGCCAGCAGTGACCACTTCATCGCCGGGGAGCTGTTTTTT.

The chain joins TRBV7-9 to TRBJ1-3; D uncertain. V dropped 1 base and J dropped 0 bases, with 10 bases sitting between them. CDR3 length equals 16 residues. Germline-derived CDR1 and CDR2 are SEHNR and FQNEAQ (reference sequence). CDR3 protein: CASSLDFLSSGNTIYF. The DNA of the CDR3 is TGTGCCAGCAGCTTAGATTTTCTAAGCTCTGGAAACACCATATATTTT.

The V call is TRBV19, the J call TRBJ1-5; D perhaps matches TRBD1 (5 bases). The V end was cut by 3 bases, the J end by 4 bases, with 10 bases between. The CDR3 runs to 14 residues. The germline CDR1 and CDR2 sequences are LNHDA and SQIVND (reference sequence). The DNA for the CDR3 is TGTGCCAGTAGTATTGGGTCAGGGAATCAGCCCCAGCATTTT. It translates to CASSIGSGNQPQHF. The full variable domain, its missing parts supplied by reference TRBV19 and TRBJ1-5, is DGGITQSPKYLFRKEGQNVTLSCEQNLNHDAMYWYRQDPGQGLRLIYYSQIVNDFQKGDIAEGYSVSREKKESFPLTVTSAQKNPTAFYLCASSIGSGNQPQHFGDGTRLSIL.

V usage is TRBV5-1 and J usage is TRBJ1-5; 7 nucleotides agree with TRBD1. This CDR3 comprises 14 residues. V lost 4 bases and J lost 2; bases outside the gene matches: 3. Germline loops: CDR1 SGHRS, CDR2 YFSETQ. The CDR3: CASSTGAGNQPQHF. The CDR3 bases are TGCGCCAGCAGCACAGGGGCCGGCAATCAGCCCCAGCATTTT.

This clone was observed a few times. The V gene is TRBV2, the J gene TRBJ1-2, with 8 positions matching TRBD1. CDR1 SNHLY and CDR2 FYNNEI come from the germline V gene. CDR3 length equals 15 residues. Unmatched junction bases numbered 12, after V lost 4 bases and J lost 8 bases. The CDR3 region is CASSGALDRGAGYTF. CDR3 DNA: TGTGCCAGCAGTGGGGCTCTTGACAGGGGTGCGGGCTACACCTTC.

This clone was seen a single time. The chain couples TRBV25-1 to TRBJ2-3; D is uncertain. Trimming removed 4 bases at V and 1 base at J, with 6 bases between. Germline lookup yields CDR1 MGHDK and CDR2 SYGVNS. This CDR3 contains 13 residues. CDR3 DNA sequence: TGTGCCAGCAGTGTCCCGGGCACAGATACGCAGTATTTT. Its protein is CASSVPGTDTQYF.

This rearrangement joins TRBV5-1 to TRBJ1-1; the match to TRBD1 covers 10 bases. CDR1 and CDR2 (germline): SGHRS, YFSETQ. V trimming: 0 bases; J trimming: 1 base; junction bases outside the gene matches: 9. The CDR3 is made up of 18 amino acids. The CDR3 DNA reads as TGCGCCAGCAGCTTGGGAGCAGGAAGGACAGGGGGGAACACTGAAGCTTTCTTT. Residues: CASSLGAGRTGGNTEAFF.

This clone was observed at least ten times. The V and J genes are TRBV28 and TRBJ1-1; D may be TRBD1 (5 bases). The length of the CDR3 is 12 residues. V dropped 3 bases and J dropped 8 bases, with 10 bases sitting between them. Germline V lookup: CDR1 MDHEN, CDR2 SYDVKM. For the CDR3, the DNA is TGTGCCAGCAGTTTGCGGGGCTCCGAAGCTTTCTTT. This encodes CASSLRGSEAFF.